A single sample gave rise to the 27 T cell receptor beta chains below, sequenced in a study of tissue T cells after allogeneic stem cell transplantation. Sequencing used immunoSEQ multiplex PCR; TCRdb keeps in-frame clones, though not all of them. The sample comprises more than 7,000 clones, around 42% of which are singletons, and 8% to 9.5% rests with the top ten. Sample time point: mouse harvest day 7 after allogeneic transplant. The graft held 10^6 splenic CD5+ T cells and 10^7 T-cell-depleted bone marrow cells. Sample: gut tissue. The receptor source for this set is a female BALB/c mouse given C57BL/6 T cells with graft-versus-host disease after an allogeneic hematopoietic cell transplant.

Comment on this clone: Any gene name here is a mouse gene name. The read gets to within 1 residue of the CDR3 end, and the germline J gene fills in the rest. This same CDR3 is encoded by further DNA sequences in the sample. V usage is TRBV16 and J usage is TRBJ2-5; D is perhaps TRBD1 or TRBD2 (5 bases each). Trimming stripped 0 bases from V and 2 bases from J, with 6 bases between. CDR1 is SGHSA, CDR2 FRNQAP, per germline. The CDR3 has 14 residues. The CDR3 sequence is CASSLEGVQDTQYF. The CDR3 DNA, read in part, is TGTGCAAGCAGCTTAGAGGGGGTCCAAGACACCCAGTAC.

A note on this clone: Germline and genes here are mouse. The read ends 1 residue shy of where the CDR3 ends; the end is completed using the germline J gene. The chain links TRBV13-1 to TRBJ2-4; 11 bases are a match to TRBD2. This CDR3 has 17 amino acids. Trimming took 4 bases from V and 0 from J; bases not matched to a gene: 7. From germline, CDR1 is NSHNY and CDR2 SYGAGN. The CDR3 DNA, read in part, is TGTGCCAGCAGTCACTGGGGGGGCGCGGGTAGTCAAAACACCTTGTAC. Its protein is CASSHWGGAGSQNTLY. The whole CDR3 sequence is CASSHWGGAGSQNTLYF.

This clone was recorded a few times. Mouse germline and gene names are used. The missing CDR3 end, 1 residue past where the read stops, is filled in from the germline J gene. The rearrangement links TRBV12-1 to TRBJ1-1; possible D gene TRBD1, 6 bases. This CDR3 has 15 residues. V was clipped by 0 bases and J by 1 base, with 11 bases between them. The germline V gene has CDR1 SGHSN and CDR2 HYEKVE. The CDR3 DNA, read in part, is TGTGCCAGCTCTCTCGAGAGGGGGGGGAACACAGAAGTCTTC. Its protein is CASSLERGGNTEVF. The whole CDR3 protein is CASSLERGGNTEVFF.

Remarks on this clone: Gene and germline names: mouse. The read is 1 residue too short to cover the CDR3 end, so that end is filled in from the germline J gene. The rearrangement links TRBV1 to TRBJ2-2; 9 positions agree with TRBD1. Germline V gene lookup returns CDR1 NSQYPW and CDR2 LRSPGD (reference sequence). The CDR3 extends over 14 amino acids. Losses at the gene ends were 4 bases for V and 4 bases for J; bases not matched to a gene: 1. The part of the CDR3 DNA that was read is TGCACCTGCAGTGACAGGGGGCGCACCGGGCAGCTCTAC. Protein product: CTCSDRGRTGQLY. The entire CDR3 reads CTCSDRGRTGQLYF.

Concerning this clone itself: Mouse gene names apply. The sequenced fragment ends 1 residue before the CDR3 boundary, so the rest is inferred from the germline J gene. J is TRBJ2-5 and V is TRBV26, with 7 bases fitting TRBD1. The length of the CDR3 is 14 residues. CDR1 is KGHPV, CDR2 FQNQEV, per germline (reference sequence). V gave up 4 bases and J gave up 3 bases; unmatched junction bases: 4. Here the CDR3 reads CASSPTGKQDTQYF. The covered CDR3 bases are TGTGCCAGCAGTCCGACAGGGAAACAAGACACCCAGTAC.

This clone was detected a few times. The genes are named according to mouse. The CDR3 end falls 1 residue outside the read, so it is completed with the germline J gene. This sequence joins TRBV14 and TRBJ2-4; maybe TRBD2 (6 bases). The CDR3 spans 14 residues. Per germline, CDR1 SGHDT and CDR2 FRDEAV. V lost 1 base to trimming and J lost 1 base, with 7 bases between them. The CDR3 here is CASSFRGGQNTLYF. The sequenced CDR3 bases are TGTGCCAGCAGTTTCCGGGGGGGTCAAAACACCTTGTAC.

This clone showed up just a few times. Mouse gene names apply. The read stops 1 residue short of the end of the CDR3; the missing end is completed from the germline J gene. V is TRBV19 and J is TRBJ2-4; maybe TRBD1 (6 bases). V was trimmed by 0 bases and J by 2 bases, leaving 7 bases between them. The V gene's germline CDR1 is FNHDT and CDR2 SITEND (reference sequence). The CDR3 totals 14 residues. The part of the CDR3 DNA that was read is TGTGCCAGCAGTATAGACAGGGTTCAAAACACCTTGTAC. Protein: CASSIDRVQNTLY. The entire CDR3 is CASSIDRVQNTLYF.

Concerning this clone: Here the gene names and germline are mouse. Read data end 1 residue before the CDR3 end; the end is taken from the germline J gene. The chain joins TRBV15 to TRBJ1-1; D not resolved. CDR1 and CDR2 (germline): SGHND, FRSKSL. V was shortened by 1 base and J by 1 base, with 1 base between the two germline ends. The CDR3 is 12 amino acids. The CDR3 DNA, read in part, is TGTGCCAGCAGTTTAGGAAACACAGAAGTCTTC. Its translation is CASSLGNTEVF. The complete CDR3 sequence is CASSLGNTEVFF.

By its share, this clone is medium-sized. Gene names are the mouse ones. Read data end 1 residue before the CDR3 end; the end is taken from the germline J gene. This chain uses TRBV26 with TRBJ2-7; 8 nucleotides agree with TRBD2. V lost 2 bases to trimming and J lost 5 bases; unmatched junction nucleotides: 2. CDR3 length equals 13 residues. Looked up from germline, CDR1 is KGHPV and CDR2 is FQNQEV (reference sequence). The CDR3 loop reads CASSLAGGNEQYF. The CDR3 DNA, read in part, is TGTGCCAGCAGTCTGGCTGGGGGGAATGAACAGTAC.

In the case of this clone: The genes are named according to mouse. The read finishes 1 residue shy of the CDR3 end, and the germline J gene is used to complete it. This chain connects TRBV3 to TRBJ2-5; no clear D. CDR3 size: 14 residues. Trimming took off 2 bases at V and 0 bases at J, with 6 bases between the two ends. Germline-derived CDR1 and CDR2 are SNHLY and FYNGKV (reference sequence). The CDR3 protein is CASSLRRNQDTQYF. CDR3 DNA (partial): TGTGCCAGCAGCTTAAGGCGGAACCAAGACACCCAGTAC.

This clone came up a few times. The germline and genes are mouse ones. The read terminates 1 residue ahead of where the CDR3 ends, so the germline J gene completes it. The V and J genes are TRBV4 and TRBJ2-4; TRBD2 matches 8 bases. This CDR3 is 14 amino acids long. The junction had 1 base not matched to a gene; V was cut back by 3 bases and J by 2 bases. The germline gives CDR1 LGHDT, CDR2 YNNKQL (reference sequence). The chain's CDR3 is CASSYWGAQNTLYF. The sequenced CDR3 bases are TGTGCCAGCAGCTACTGGGGGGCTCAAAACACCTTGTAC.

Points on this clone: Mouse germline and gene names are used. Read data end 1 residue before the CDR3 end; the end is taken from the germline J gene. J is TRBJ1-4 and V is TRBV24; D is possibly TRBD1 (6 bases). V lost 0 bases and J 0 bases, leaving 14 bases between the germline ends. The CDR3 contains 18 residues. In germline, CDR1 is KGHTA, CDR2 FRNEEI. Partial CDR3 DNA: TGTGCCAGCAGTCTGTATAAACCGGGGGCAGTTTCCAACGAAAGATTATTT. Translating it yields CASSLYKPGAVSNERLF. In full, the CDR3 reads CASSLYKPGAVSNERLFF.

Worth noting for this clone: The gene names given are mouse names. The CDR3 extends 1 residue past the end of the read, so its final part is completed from the germline J gene. The chain has TRBV15 and TRBJ1-3, with D possibly being TRBD1 (5 bases). Between the trimmed V and J ends, which lost 6 bases and 4 bases, there was a span of 10 bases. The germline gives CDR1 SGHND, CDR2 FRSKSL. The CDR3 loop spans 13 amino acids. The sequenced part of the CDR3 DNA is TGTGCCAGCAGCCCGACAGAAGGAAATACGCTCTAT. This sequence encodes CASSPTEGNTLY. The whole CDR3 protein reads CASSPTEGNTLYF.

Only a few counts were recorded for this clone. Gene labels here are mouse ones. Coverage ceases 1 residue before the CDR3 finishes, and the germline J gene fills in the end. The V call is TRBV23, the J call TRBJ2-2; TRBD2 was called by the table and not checked on the DNA. From germline, CDR1 is KGHTA and CDR2 FQNQQP. The CDR3 extends over 17 amino acids. The CDR3 here is CSSSQSWGGEGTGQLYF. CDR3 DNA (partial): TGCTCCAGCAGTCAATCCTGGGGGGGAGAGGGCACCGGGCAGCTCTAC.

For this clone: Gene names and germline match the mouse. The read terminates 1 residue ahead of where the CDR3 ends, so the germline J gene completes it. The chain has TRBV3 and TRBJ2-4; 7 bases map to TRBD1. This CDR3 contains 13 residues. V was clipped by 4 bases and J by 4 bases; unmatched bases: 2. CDR1 is SNHLY, CDR2 FYNGKV, per germline (reference sequence). The part of the CDR3 DNA that was read is TGTGCCAGCAGCTCGGGACAGAAAAACACCTTGTAC. Translating it yields CASSSGQKNTLY. The CDR3 reads in full as CASSSGQKNTLYF.

As to this clone: The gene names here belong to mouse. From the germline J gene comes the end of the CDR3, since the read stops 1 residue before it. V usage is TRBV12-2 and J usage is TRBJ2-2; D ambiguous. This CDR3 contains 15 residues. Germline loops: CDR1 SGHLS, CDR2 HYDKME. V lost 1 base and J lost 0, with 8 bases in between. The part of the CDR3 DNA that was read is TGTGCCAGCTCTCTTACCGGGACAAACACCGGGCAGCTCTAC. It specifies CASSLTGTNTGQLY. The whole CDR3 reads CASSLTGTNTGQLYF.

With regard to this clone: Mouse gene names and germline throughout. The read halts 1 residue ahead of the CDR3 end, with the missing end drawn from the germline J gene. The chain has TRBV4 and TRBJ1-6; 10 positions match TRBD1. TRBJ1-6 is reported as an ORF; its role is uncertain. Germline values: CDR1 LGHDT, CDR2 YNNKQL (reference sequence). The CDR3 contains 16 residues. The V and J ends lost 5 bases and 6 bases, in that order; junction bases with no gene match: 7. The part of the CDR3 DNA that was read is TGTGCCAGCAGCCGGGACAGGGGCTATGGTAATTCGCCCCTCTAC. Its protein product is CASSRDRGYGNSPLY. The whole CDR3 protein is CASSRDRGYGNSPLYF.

In regard to this clone: Gene and germline names: mouse. The DNA ends 1 residue before the CDR3 does, and the rest of the CDR3 is filled in from the germline J gene. The chain recombines TRBV12-1 with TRBJ2-3; 7 nucleotides align to TRBD1. There are 15 residues in the CDR3. V dropped 4 bases and J dropped 1; count of bases not matched to a gene: 7. CDR1 is SGHSN and CDR2 is HYEKVE in the germline V gene. This chain's CDR3 is CASSPTGSGAETLYF. The CDR3 bases that were read are TGTGCCAGCTCCCCGACAGGGTCTGGTGCAGAAACGCTGTAT.

Points on this clone: The germline and genes are mouse ones. Read sequence stops 1 residue before the CDR3 end, and the germline J gene provides the missing end. This chain connects TRBV26 to TRBJ2-4, with 7 bases aligning to TRBD1. J was trimmed by 0 bases and V by 4 bases; bases with no gene match: 4. Germline-derived CDR1 and CDR2 are KGHPV and FQNQEV (reference sequence). CDR3 size: 15 residues. The CDR3 is CASSRDSSSQNTLYF. Incomplete CDR3 DNA: TGTGCCAGCAGTCGGGACAGCTCTAGTCAAAACACCTTGTAC.

Worth noting for this clone: The genes and germline here are from mouse. The CDR3 end lies 1 residue beyond the end of the read and is filled in from the germline J gene. The chain joins TRBV13-1 to TRBJ1-5, with TRBD1 as a possible D gene (5 bases). The CDR3 length is 14 residues. The germline gives CDR1 NSHNY, CDR2 SYGAGN. V lost 0 bases to trimming and J lost 2 bases, with 6 bases between them. The CDR3 bases that were read are TGTGCCAGCAGTGATGGGGGGGACAACCAGGCTCCGCTT. Protein: CASSDGGDNQAPL. The whole CDR3 protein is CASSDGGDNQAPLF.

Regarding this clone: Mouse gene names apply. The sequenced part of the CDR3 DNA is TGTGCCAGCAGTCTGTCGAGGGGCGCGGGCAACTATGCTGAGCAGTTC. It yields the protein CASSLSRGAGNYAEQF. The CDR3 in its entirety is CASSLSRGAGNYAEQFF. This chain links TRBV26 with TRBJ2-1; D may match TRBD1 or TRBD2 (5 bases each). The read finishes 1 residue shy of the CDR3 end, and the germline J gene is used to complete it. The CDR3 consists of 17 residues. The germline gives CDR1 KGHPV, CDR2 FQNQEV (reference sequence). V dropped 0 bases and J dropped 1 base, with 13 bases sitting between them.

This clone was seen a few times. The genes are named according to mouse. The missing CDR3 end, 1 residue past where the read stops, is filled in from the germline J gene. The rearrangement links TRBV23 to TRBJ2-5; whether TRBD2, the table's D call, matches the DNA was not checked. The V gene's germline CDR1 is KGHTA and CDR2 FQNQQP. The CDR3 spans 15 residues. Incomplete CDR3 DNA: TGCTCCAGCAGTCCGCTGGGGGGGCGGCAAGACACCCAGTAC. Protein: CSSSPLGGRQDTQY. The whole CDR3 protein reads CSSSPLGGRQDTQYF.

This clone was counted only a few times. These gene names are mouse names. The read ends 1 residue before the CDR3 terminus; that terminus is restored from the germline J gene. This sequence joins TRBV26 and TRBJ2-7, with TRBD1 identical over 10 bases. Per the germline V gene, CDR1 is KGHPV and CDR2 is FQNQEV (reference sequence). There are 15 residues in the CDR3. Germline trimming cut 3 bases from V and 6 bases from J; bases unmatched to any gene: 8. The CDR3 here is CASSLPGQGRREQYF. CDR3 DNA (partial): TGTGCCAGCAGTCTTCCGGGACAGGGGAGACGTGAACAGTAC.

With regard to this clone: Mouse gene names apply. The read ends 1 residue early relative to the CDR3; the germline J gene fills the gap. The chain carries TRBV13-1 and TRBJ2-5; D gene unclear. Trimming shortened V by 5 bases and J by 0 bases, and 7 bases separated the two germline ends. Germline assignment: CDR1 NSHNY and CDR2 SYGAGN. The CDR3 sequence is 13 residues long. The CDR3 is CASRGNNQDTQYF. Partial CDR3 DNA: TGTGCCAGCAGGGGAAATAACCAAGACACCCAGTAC.

This clone is categorized as medium-sized. The gene names here belong to mouse. The CDR3 extends 1 residue past the end of the read, so its final part is completed from the germline J gene. This chain uses TRBV13-2 with TRBJ2-2, with 8 nucleotides matching TRBD1. This CDR3 has 16 residues. CDR1 and CDR2 from the germline V gene are NNHNN and SYGAGS (reference sequence). With V trimmed by 2 bases and J by 0 bases, 3 bases remained unmatched. The DNA read from the CDR3 is TGTGCCAGCGGTGAAGACAGGGGCGCAAACACCGGGCAGCTCTAC. It encodes CASGEDRGANTGQLY. The full CDR3 reads CASGEDRGANTGQLYF.

With regard to this clone: Mouse names are used for the genes. The observed sequence ends 1 residue before the CDR3 terminus, with the missing tail filled in from the germline J gene. The V call is TRBV26, the J call TRBJ1-2; 9 nucleotides align to TRBD1. V trimming: 6 bases; J trimming: 3 bases; junction bases outside the gene matches: 5. This CDR3 is 14 amino acids long. Per germline, CDR1 KGHPV and CDR2 FQNQEV (reference sequence). The CDR3 loop reads CASRPGQGDSDYTF. The sequenced CDR3 bases are TGTGCCAGCAGACCGGGACAGGGAGACTCCGACTACACC.

The table lists this clone with a few counts. Genes here carry mouse names. The DNA ends 1 residue before the CDR3 does, and the rest of the CDR3 is filled in from the germline J gene. The V gene is TRBV1, the J gene TRBJ1-5, with TRBD1 matching 7 bases. The V segment lost 3 bases and the J segment 3 bases; nucleotides outside the gene matches: 5. Germline V gene sequence: CDR1 NSQYPW, CDR2 LRSPGD (reference sequence). CDR3 size: 15 residues. The covered CDR3 bases are TGCACCTGCAGTGCGCACAGGGGAGGCAACCAGGCTCCGCTT. It translates to CTCSAHRGGNQAPL. The whole CDR3 is CTCSAHRGGNQAPLF. The whole variable domain, remainder taken from reference TRBV1 and TRBJ1-5, is VTLLEQNPRWRLVPRGQAVNLRCILKNSQYPWMSWYQQDLQKQLQWLFTLRSPGDKEVKSLPGADYLATRVTDTELRLQVANMSQGRTLYCTCSAHRGGNQAPLFGEGTRLSVL.